These 18 T cell receptor beta chains came from one sample sequenced in a study of blood T cell repertoires in COVID-19. Produced via immunoSEQ multiplex PCR; TCRdb's table is partial and in-frame only. The sample holds approximately 200,000 clones; about 88% are singletons and the top ten take 1.5% to 2%. The sample taken for sequencing was peripheral blood. Receptors originate from an older man with acute or convalescent COVID-19.

J is TRBJ2-1 and V is TRBV4-2, with TRBD2 identical over 12 bases. Per the germline V gene, CDR1 is LGHNA and CDR2 is YNFKEQ. The CDR3 covers 19 residues. The V and J ends lost 0 bases and 1 base, in that order; junction bases with no gene match: 7. The CDR3 DNA is TGTGCCAGCAGCCAAGATCTAGCGGGAGGGCCGTATTCCTACAATGAGCAGTTCTTC. This gives the protein CASSQDLAGGPYSYNEQFF.

V gene TRBV28 combines with J gene TRBJ2-5, with D perhaps TRBD2 (6 bases). CDR1 is MDHEN and CDR2 is SYDVKM in the germline V gene. V was shortened by 4 bases and J by 7 bases, with 22 bases between the two germline ends. This CDR3 has 16 amino acids. The CDR3, as DNA: TGTGCCAGCAGTTCCCCCGCCACGACTAGTGGCATGACCCAGTACTTC. Amino acid sequence: CASSSPATTSGMTQYF.

CDR3 nucleotide sequence: TGTGCCAGTAGTAACGCGGGAGGGAGCTCCTACGAGCAGTACTTC. It encodes CASSNAGGSSYEQYF. The chain joins TRBV19 to TRBJ2-7; 9 bases line up with TRBD2. The CDR3 runs to 15 residues. The V gene end was trimmed by 4 bases and the J gene end by 0 bases; junction bases not matched to a gene: 4. Germline CDR1 reads LNHDA; CDR2 reads SQIVND (reference sequence).

This chain links TRBV5-6 with TRBJ2-1; the D is unclear. The CDR3 is made up of 15 amino acids. V lost 2 bases, J lost 0 bases, and 9 bases lay in between. Germline V gives CDR1 SGHDT, CDR2 YYEEEE. The CDR3 spells CASSFGGSSYNEQFF. CDR3 bases: TGTGCCAGCAGCTTCGGCGGCAGCTCCTACAATGAGCAGTTCTTC.

This clone occurred once. The chain uses TRBV5-1 and TRBJ1-1; D is unclear. Per germline, CDR1 SGHRS and CDR2 YFSETQ. Trimming pared 5 bases from V and 4 bases from J, leaving 12 bases between. The CDR3 extends over 13 amino acids. CDR3 protein: CASRDGGSTEAFF. The CDR3 DNA is TGCGCCAGCAGAGACGGCGGAAGCACTGAAGCTTTCTTT.

This chain uses TRBV7-3 with TRBJ2-3; 7 bases map to TRBD2. V lost 5 bases to trimming and J lost 0 bases; unmatched junction nucleotides: 8. CDR1 is SGHTA and CDR2 is FQGTGA in the germline V gene. This CDR3 has 16 residues. The DNA of the CDR3 is TGTGCCAGCAGCCGGGGAGGGTTGGGTAGCACAGATACGCAGTATTTT. This translates into CASSRGGLGSTDTQYF. The full variable domain, with the rest looked up from reference TRBV7-3 and TRBJ2-3, is GAGVSQTPSNKVTEKGKYVELRCDPISGHTALYWYRQSLGQGPEFLIYFQGTGAADDSGLPNDRFFAVRPEGSVSTLKIQRTERGDSAVYLCASSRGGLGSTDTQYFGPGTRLTVL.

V usage is TRBV12-5 and J usage is TRBJ2-3; 7 nucleotides line up with TRBD1. Germline trimming cut 1 base from V and 0 bases from J; bases unmatched to any gene: 10. The CDR3 is 18 amino acids. From germline, CDR1 is LGHNT and CDR2 FRNRAP. The CDR3 here is CASGLGRGTVPSTDTQYF. CDR3 DNA sequence: TGTGCTAGTGGTTTGGGAAGGGGGACAGTACCAAGCACAGATACGCAGTATTTT.

V gene TRBV19 combines with J gene TRBJ1-5; D is unclear. Germline loops: CDR1 LNHDA, CDR2 SQIVND (reference sequence). Trimming pared 5 bases from V and 1 base from J, leaving 15 bases between. The CDR3 has 16 amino acids. This chain's CDR3 is CASSPFGELSNQPQHF. The CDR3 DNA is TGTGCCAGTAGTCCTTTCGGAGAGCTAAGCAATCAGCCCCAGCATTTT.

This chain uses TRBV5-8 with TRBJ2-7, with 9 bases matching TRBD1. Germline CDR1 SGHTS, CDR2 YDEGEE. The V gene end was trimmed by 2 bases and the J gene end by 2 bases; junction bases not matched to a gene: 5. This CDR3 region has 15 residues. The CDR3 DNA reads TGTGCCAGCAGCTTAGGGACAGGGACGACCTACGAGCAGTACTTC. This translates into CASSLGTGTTYEQYF.

This sequence joins TRBV12-3 or TRBV12-4 and TRBJ1-4; D is undetermined. Trimming cost V 4 bases and J 10 bases, with 10 bases left between them. This CDR3 contains 12 residues. The CDR3 loop is CASSSDKAKLFF. The CDR3 DNA is TGTGCCAGCAGTTCCGACAAGGCAAAACTGTTTTTT.

J is TRBJ1-1 and V is TRBV19; the match to TRBD1 covers 8 bases. Germline V gene sequence: CDR1 LNHDA, CDR2 SQIVND (reference sequence). The length of the CDR3 is 16 residues. V shed 5 bases and J 2 bases; nucleotides not matched to a gene: 10. The CDR3 DNA reads as TGTGCCAGTAGTGCCTCACCCGGGACAGGAAACACTGAAGCTTTCTTT. Translation: CASSASPGTGNTEAFF.

V usage is TRBV2 and J usage is TRBJ1-2, with D uncertain. The germline gives CDR1 SNHLY, CDR2 FYNNEI. Trimming shortened V by 5 bases and J by 6 bases, and 16 bases separated the two germline ends. The CDR3 totals 14 residues. The CDR3 protein is CASSTSLGLNGYTF. CDR3 DNA sequence: TGTGCCAGCAGTACCAGTTTGGGCCTGAATGGCTACACCTTC.

There are a few counts of this clone. As DNA, the CDR3 is TGTGCCAGCACCTCTCTAGCGGGAGATTTGACAGATACGCAGTATTTT. The encoded protein is CASTSLAGDLTDTQYF. This chain links TRBV5-4 with TRBJ2-3; 10 bases match TRBD2. Per germline, CDR1 SGHNT and CDR2 YYREEE (reference sequence). CDR3 length equals 16 residues. The trim removed 6 bases at V and 3 bases at J, leaving 10 bases unmatched.

The V and J genes are TRBV3-1 (or the pseudogene TRBV3-2) and TRBJ2-7, with D possibly TRBD2 on 5 matching bases. The V gene lost 1 base and the J gene lost 0 bases, with 13 bases spanning the gap. The germline V gene encodes CDR1 LGHDT and CDR2 YNNKEL (reference sequence). This CDR3 is built from 16 residues. The CDR3 sequence: CASSQGGGSSSYEQYF. Written as DNA, the CDR3 is TGTGCCAGCAGCCAAGGTGGCGGGTCGAGCTCCTACGAGCAGTACTTC.

The chain employs TRBV4-1 and TRBJ1-4; no firm D call. The CDR3 covers 12 residues. CDR1 and CDR2 from the germline V gene are MGHRA and YSYEKL. With 6 bases removed from V and 8 bases from J, the gap between germline ends came to 10 bases. This CDR3 reads CASRQTGEKLFF. CDR3 in DNA: TGCGCCAGCAGACAAACGGGGGAAAAACTGTTTTTT.

V gene TRBV27 combines with J gene TRBJ1-5, with TRBD1 matching 10 bases. Unmatched junction bases numbered 11, after V lost 5 bases and J lost 4 bases. The CDR3 loop spans 17 amino acids. Germline V gene lookup returns CDR1 MNHEY and CDR2 SMNVEV (reference sequence). CDR3 loop: CASSRVGTGVLNQPQHF. CDR3 DNA: TGTGCCAGCAGTAGGGTGGGGACAGGGGTTCTAAATCAGCCCCAGCATTTT.

This clone was picked up one time. The CDR3 loop is CASSSTGGYEQYF. In nucleotides, the CDR3 is TGTGCCAGCAGCTCTACAGGGGGCTACGAGCAGTACTTC. The chain has TRBV11-3 and TRBJ2-7; 8 bases match TRBD1. The CDR3 length is 13 residues. The V and J ends lost 4 bases and 3 bases, in that order; junction bases with no gene match: 2. CDR1 SGHNT and CDR2 YENEEA come from the germline V gene.

The chain employs TRBV10-3 and TRBJ2-3, with 8 bases identical to TRBD2. The CDR3 is 15 residues long. CDR1 is ENHRY, CDR2 SYGVKD, per germline. The V segment lost 6 bases and the J segment 2 bases; nucleotides outside the gene matches: 7. The CDR3 DNA is TGTGCCATCAGGATAGCGGGACCACTCACAGATACGCAGTATTTT. Translation gives CAIRIAGPLTDTQYF.